This TCR beta chain was sequenced in a study of identifying expanded T cells in peripheral blood. About this clone itself: As yet, its antigen is unknown.

Measured with immunoSEQ multiplex PCR; TCRdb has only the in-frame clones, and not every one. The sample includes around 120,000 clones, around 89% of them seen just once. Study results and caveats: Variance in clone template counts between approximately 2-week samples significantly increased with total template count across all healthy donors.

No infections or other immune events were documented during collection. With 5 bases clipped from V and 13 bases from J, the junction kept 13 bases outside the gene matches. Germline CDR1 is SGHTA and CDR2 is FQGNSA. The CDR3 totals 14 residues. This TCR came from a person aged 18-69 years in good health. Sequenced: blood. The gene calls are TRBV7-2 and TRBJ1-1; 10 positions match TRBD1. The CDR3 reads CASSRRQGASAGFF. The CDR3 coding sequence is TGTGCCAGCAGCCGTCGACAGGGGGCGAGCGCGGGTTTCTTT.